The rows below give T cell receptor beta chains drawn from one sample of a study of shared clonotypes between healthy human individuals. TCRdb keeps only in-frame clones here, not all; method: immunoSEQ multiplex PCR. The repertoire holds millions of clones, with approximately 93% as singletons. Sequenced sample: naive CD4+ T cells from PBMCs. These receptors were obtained from a man aged 18-30 years in good health. Some clones in this sample may be carry-over from other donors' samples. Both conserved end residues are part of each CDR3. The D gene is left open where the match is weak. Where a row states a size, it is once, few, many or the class of an expanded clone; other rows omit it.

>-|-|TRBJ1-5|TRBV5-1
TGCGCCAGCAGCTTGGATGGGGGCGCGGGTCAGCCCCAGCATTTT
CASSLDGGAGQPQHF
>TRBD1|-|TRBJ2-2|TRBV5-6
TGTGCCAGCAGCTTGGGACAGGGGGGGACCGGGGAGCTGTTTTTT
CASSLGQGGTGELFF
>-|-|TRBJ2-3|TRBV11-2
TGTGCCAGCAGCTTAGGTGGTAACCGATTCACAGATACGCAGTATTTT
CASSLGGNRFTDTQYF
>-|-|TRBJ2-7|TRBV7-2
TGTGCCAGCAGCTACCAACCAAGCCTGACGGACTACGAGCAGTACTTC
CASSYQPSLTDYEQYF
>-|once|TRBJ1-2|TRBV2
TGTGCCAGCACGTGGGAGATGAGCTATGGCTACACCTTC
CASTWEMSYGYTF
>TRBD2|-|TRBJ2-1|TRBV5-1
TGCGCCAGCAGCGCGACTAGCGGGAGGGCCCATGAGCAGTTCTTC
CASSATSGRAHEQFF
>TRBD1|-|TRBJ2-5|TRBV2
TGTGCCGGCAGTCCTACAGGGGGAGAGACCCAGTACTTC
CAGSPTGGETQYF
>-|-|TRBJ2-5|TRBV19
TGTGCCAGTAGTATCCCCCGGAACGGATCCCAAGAGACCCAGTACTTC
CASSIPRNGSQETQYF
>-|-|TRBJ2-5|TRBV10-1
TGCGCCAGCAGTGAAGGGGCCCGGGAGACCCAGTACTTC
CASSEGARETQYF
>-|-|TRBJ2-7|TRBV6-5
TGTGCCAGCACCCCTGGAGGGGGACCCTACGAGCAGTACTTC
CASTPGGGPYEQYF
>-|-|TRBJ2-7|TRBV28
TGTGCCAGCAGTTCGGACATAAGGTTGGAGCCCACCTACGAGCAGTACTTC
CASSSDIRLEPTYEQYF
>TRBD2|once|TRBJ2-1|TRBV6-5
TGTGCCAGCAGTTGGACTAGCGGGAGCGACCGGGGGGTGCAGTTCTTC
CASSWTSGSDRGVQFF
>-|-|TRBJ2-1|TRBV5-6
TGTGCCAGCAGCTTTTACGGAGCGCCGGGATACAATGAGCAGTTCTTC
CASSFYGAPGYNEQFF
>TRBD2|-|TRBJ2-1|TRBV5-6
TGTGCCAGCAGCAAGACCGGGAGGGATGAGCAGTTCTTC
CASSKTGRDEQFF